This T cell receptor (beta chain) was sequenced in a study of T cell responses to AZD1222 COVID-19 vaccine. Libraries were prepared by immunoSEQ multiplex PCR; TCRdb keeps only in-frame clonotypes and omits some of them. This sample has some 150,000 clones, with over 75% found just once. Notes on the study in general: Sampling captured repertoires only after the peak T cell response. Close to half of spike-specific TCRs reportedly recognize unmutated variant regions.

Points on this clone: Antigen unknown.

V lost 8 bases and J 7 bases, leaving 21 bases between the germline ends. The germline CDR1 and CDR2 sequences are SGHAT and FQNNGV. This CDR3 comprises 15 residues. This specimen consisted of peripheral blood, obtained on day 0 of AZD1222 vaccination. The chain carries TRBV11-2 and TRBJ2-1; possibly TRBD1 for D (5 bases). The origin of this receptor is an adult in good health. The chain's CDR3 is CASRAITGLRNEQFF. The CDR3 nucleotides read TGTGCCAGCCGAGCTATCACAGGTCTGCGGAATGAGCAGTTCTTC.